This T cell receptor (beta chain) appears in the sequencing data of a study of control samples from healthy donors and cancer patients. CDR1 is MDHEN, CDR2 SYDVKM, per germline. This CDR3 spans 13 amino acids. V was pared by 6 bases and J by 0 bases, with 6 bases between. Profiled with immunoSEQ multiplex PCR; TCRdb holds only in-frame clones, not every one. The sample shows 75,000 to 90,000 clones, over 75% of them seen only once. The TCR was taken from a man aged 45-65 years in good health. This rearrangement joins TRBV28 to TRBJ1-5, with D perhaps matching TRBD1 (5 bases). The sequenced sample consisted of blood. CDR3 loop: CASRQGSNQPQHF. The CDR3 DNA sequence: TGTGCCAGCAGGCAGGGTAGCAATCAGCCCCAGCATTTT.